Below are 20 T cell receptor beta chains sequenced from a single sample in a study of shared clonotypes between healthy human individuals. Naive CD8 cells, CD45RO-negative and positively selected for CCR7, excluded terminally differentiated effector memory CD45RA+ cells. The data were produced by immunoSEQ multiplex PCR, yet TCRdb's version contains in-frame clones alone and is incomplete. The sample shows about 1,800,000 clones, approximately 94% of them seen only once. Sequencing was performed on naive CD8+ T cells sorted from blood. The receptors derive from a man between 18 and 35 years old in good health.

In its sample, this clone was seen once. The V and J genes are TRBV9 and TRBJ2-7, with a weak D call TRBD1 (6 bases). This CDR3 spans 15 amino acids. Germline lookup yields CDR1 SGDLS and CDR2 YYNGEE. V was shortened by 0 bases and J by 7 bases, with 17 bases between the two germline ends. CDR3 nucleotides: TGTGCCAGCAGCGTAGGAGGGGGTCGGCCGGAAGAGCAGTACTTC. Protein: CASSVGGGRPEEQYF.

V and J are TRBV19 and TRBJ2-7; 9 nucleotides align to TRBD1. With V trimmed by 5 bases and J by 5 bases, 10 bases remained unmatched. The CDR3 has 15 amino acids. Germline CDR1 and CDR2: LNHDA and SQIVND (reference sequence). The CDR3, as DNA: TGTGCCAGTAGTCACGTGGGGACAGGGCTTCACGAGCAGTACTTC. Encoded protein: CASSHVGTGLHEQYF. Filled out from reference TRBV19 and TRBJ2-7, the complete variable domain reads DGGITQSPKYLFRKEGQNVTLSCEQNLNHDAMYWYRQDPGQGLRLIYYSQIVNDFQKGDIAEGYSVSREKKESFPLTVTSAQKNPTAFYLCASSHVGTGLHEQYFGPGTRLTVT.

The rearrangement uses TRBV7-6 and TRBJ2-7; 7 bases are shared with TRBD1. This CDR3 is 15 amino acids long. Trimming took 5 bases from V and 0 from J; bases not matched to a gene: 7. The germline V gene has CDR1 SGHVS and CDR2 FNYEAQ. CDR3 nucleotide sequence: TGTGCCAGCAGCCATAGCCGACAGGGCTCCTACGAGCAGTACTTC. Translated: CASSHSRQGSYEQYF.

The chain links TRBV5-1 to TRBJ2-2, with 10 bases aligning to TRBD1. This CDR3 is 15 amino acids long. Germline V gene lookup returns CDR1 SGHRS and CDR2 YFSETQ. V was pared by 4 bases and J by 3 bases, with 3 bases of the junction left unmatched. For the CDR3, the DNA is TGCGCCAGCAGCGCGGACAGGGGGTACACCGGGGAGCTGTTTTTT. Translation gives CASSADRGYTGELFF. The full variable domain, rest sourced from reference TRBV5-1 and TRBJ2-2, is KAGVTQTPRYLIKTRGQQVTLSCSPISGHRSVSWYQQTPGQGLQFLFEYFSETQRNKGNFPGRFSGRQFSNSRSEMNVSTLELGDSALYLCASSADRGYTGELFFGEGSRLTVL.

The chain has TRBV7-9 and TRBJ2-7; D tentatively fits TRBD1 or TRBD2 (5 bases each). The CDR3 consists of 15 residues. Germline V gene data show CDR1 as SEHNR and CDR2 as FQNEAQ (reference sequence). Trimming removed 5 bases from V and 4 bases from J, with 18 bases in between. The CDR3 spells CASSPGAAATYEQYF. The CDR3, as DNA: TGTGCCAGCAGCCCCGGGGCGGCAGCTACATACGAGCAGTACTTC.

The chain uses TRBV7-2 and TRBJ2-7; D is undetermined. The CDR3 is 16 residues long. The V and J ends lost 1 base and 3 bases respectively, with 16 bases between them. The V gene's germline CDR1 is SGHTA and CDR2 FQGNSA. CDR3 sequence reads: CASSLDPAVGIYEQYF. Written as DNA, the CDR3 is TGTGCCAGCAGCTTAGATCCCGCTGTTGGGATCTACGAGCAGTACTTC. Filled out from reference TRBV7-2 and TRBJ2-7, the complete variable domain reads GAGVSQSPSNKVTEKGKDVELRCDPISGHTALYWYRQSLGQGLEFLIYFQGNSAPDKSGLPSDRFSAERTGGSVSTLTIQRTQQEDSAVYLCASSLDPAVGIYEQYFGPGTRLTVT.

This chain joins TRBV6-1 and TRBJ2-7, with 9 positions matching TRBD1. The CDR3 sequence is 15 residues long. V dropped 7 bases and J dropped 3; count of bases not matched to a gene: 10. CDR1 MNHNS and CDR2 SASEGT come from the germline V gene. The DNA of the CDR3 is TGTGCCAGCACCCCCGGGACAGGGTTAATCTACGAGCAGTACTTC. Translating gives CASTPGTGLIYEQYF.

Concerning this clone itself: This sample also contains other DNA sequences that code for the same CDR3. The chain joins TRBV15 to TRBJ2-7; 7 bases fit TRBD2. The germline CDR1 and CDR2 sequences are LNHNV and YYDKDF (reference sequence). CDR3 length: 15 residues. The trim removed 1 base at V and 3 bases at J, leaving 6 bases unmatched. The CDR3, as DNA: TGTGCCACCAGCAGAGGGACTGGCGGGAGCTACGAGCAGTACTTC. It translates to CATSRGTGGSYEQYF.

The chain joins TRBV4-1 to TRBJ1-2; 12 positions agree with TRBD1. This CDR3 is 17 amino acids long. Trimming at V came to 4 bases and at J to 6 bases, leaving 12 bases not matched to a gene. From germline, CDR1 is MGHRA and CDR2 YSYEKL. DNA for the CDR3: TGCGCCAGCAGCCCCATTTTTCCGGGACAGGGGGCGGATGGCTACACCTTC. Translating gives CASSPIFPGQGADGYTF.

The rearrangement links TRBV5-8 to TRBJ2-1; the D call may be TRBD1 or TRBD2 (5 bases each). The CDR3 is 13 residues long. V dropped 8 bases and J dropped 3 bases, with 12 bases sitting between them. Germline-derived CDR1 and CDR2 are SGHTS and YDEGEE. CDR3 in amino acids: CARPGLVYNEQFF. The CDR3 DNA reads TGTGCCAGACCGGGGCTAGTCTACAATGAGCAGTTCTTC.

This CDR3 is CASRVGQGAEGYTF. For the CDR3, the DNA is TGTGCCAGCAGGGTGGGACAGGGGGCTGAAGGCTACACCTTC. The chain recombines TRBV2 with TRBJ1-2; TRBD1 matches at 12 bases. Germline CDR1 SNHLY, CDR2 FYNNEI. This CDR3 contains 14 residues. Losses at the gene ends were 6 bases for V and 8 bases for J; bases not matched to a gene: 7.

The J gene is TRBJ1-1, the V gene TRBV27; a weak D match, TRBD1 (6 bases). Germline V gives CDR1 MNHEY, CDR2 SMNVEV (reference sequence). CDR3 length: 14 residues. Trimming shortened V by 7 bases and J by 8 bases, and 20 bases separated the two germline ends. The CDR3 region has the DNA TGTGCCAGCAAAGTACAAGGGACAACTTCCGAAGCTTTCTTT. This translates into CASKVQGTTSEAFF.

The sample holds one count of this clone. The chain joins TRBV29-1 to TRBJ2-7, with 8 bases matching TRBD1. J was trimmed by 8 bases and V by 1 base; bases with no gene match: 10. This CDR3 spans 14 amino acids. Looked up from germline, CDR1 is SQVTM and CDR2 is ANQGSEA. CDR3 loop: CSVEGAPQGAQQYF. DNA for the CDR3: TGCAGCGTTGAAGGGGCCCCGCAGGGGGCCCAGCAGTACTTC.

The V call is TRBV19, the J call TRBJ2-3; 7 nucleotides match TRBD2. This CDR3 has 13 amino acids. Germline trimming cut 5 bases from V and 4 bases from J; bases unmatched to any gene: 3. Germline V lookup: CDR1 LNHDA, CDR2 SQIVND (reference sequence). In nucleotides, the CDR3 is TGTGCCAGTAGTGCCCTAGCGGCAGATACGCAGTATTTT. Translating gives CASSALAADTQYF.

The genes are TRBV5-6 and TRBJ1-2, with 10 bases that match TRBD1. Germline lookup yields CDR1 SGHDT and CDR2 YYEEEE. J was trimmed by 8 bases and V by 4 bases; bases with no gene match: 11. This CDR3 is built from 15 residues. The CDR3 nucleotides are TGTGCCAGCAGCACCCCGTGGACAGGGGGATACGGCTACACCTTC. Its translation is CASSTPWTGGYGYTF.

V usage is TRBV11-2 and J usage is TRBJ1-2; tentative D call: TRBD1 (5 bases). V lost 5 bases and J lost 3, with 19 bases in between. Per the germline V gene, CDR1 is SGHAT and CDR2 is FQNNGV. The CDR3 spans 16 residues. The CDR3 region is CASSPVTPQGDYGYTF. CDR3 sequence (DNA): TGTGCCAGCAGCCCAGTCACCCCGCAGGGAGACTATGGCTACACCTTC.

This chain links TRBV11-2 with TRBJ2-7; the D is unclear. This CDR3 has 15 amino acids. The V end lost 5 bases, the J end lost 3 bases, and 17 bases lay between the germline ends. The germline V gene encodes CDR1 SGHAT and CDR2 FQNNGV. The CDR3 reads CASSTPEGTNYEQYF. As DNA, the CDR3 is TGTGCCAGCAGCACACCCGAAGGCACTAACTACGAGCAGTACTTC.

The rearrangement links TRBV5-4 to TRBJ2-5; the D call may be TRBD1 or TRBD2 (5 bases each). CDR1 and CDR2 from the germline V gene are SGHNT and YYREEE (reference sequence). This CDR3 spans 13 amino acids. V lost 4 bases to trimming and J lost 1 base, with 8 bases between them. CDR3 loop: CASSDGTQETQYF. For the CDR3, the DNA is TGTGCCAGCAGCGACGGGACCCAAGAGACCCAGTACTTC.

The V call is TRBV11-2, the J call TRBJ1-1; D unresolved. Trimming left V 3 bases short and J 10 bases short, with 9 bases between. Germline V gives CDR1 SGHAT, CDR2 FQNNGV. The CDR3 spans 11 residues. The DNA of the CDR3 is TGTGCCAGCAGCTTGAGTGAGGGAGCTTTCTTT. This encodes CASSLSEGAFF.

The chain links TRBV7-9 to TRBJ2-3; D may be TRBD1 (5 bases). The CDR3 sequence is 16 residues long. The V end lost 4 bases, the J end lost 2 bases, and 16 bases lay between the germline ends. Per the germline V gene, CDR1 is SEHNR and CDR2 is FQNEAQ (reference sequence). In nucleotides, the CDR3 is TGTGCCAGCAGCTGGACCGAACAGGATCTCACAGATACGCAGTATTTT. Translation gives CASSWTEQDLTDTQYF.